A single sample gave rise to the 9 T cell receptor beta chains below, sequenced in a study of blood T cell repertoires in COVID-19 (dated by TCRdb to between 2020 and 2021). The method was the immunoSEQ multiplex PCR assay. This immuneACCESS table, as held by TCRdb, lists in-frame sequences with V and J called but not all clones. Of the missing ones, under half trace to an unresolved V gene in checked studies; the others have no known cause. Recorded for this sample are fewer than 250,000 clones; roughly 86% of them occurred a single time. In total, the top ten clones hold 3.5% to 4.5% of the sample. The source material was peripheral blood. Every receptor here comes from a man aged 45-60 years with acute or convalescent COVID-19.

The chain joins TRBV6-1 to TRBJ1-4, with D unresolved. This CDR3 is 16 amino acids long. Per germline, CDR1 MNHNS and CDR2 SASEGT. V was shortened by 4 bases and J by 0 bases, with 12 bases between the two germline ends. The DNA for the CDR3 is TGTGCCAGCAGTGGTAGTAAGACTGCAACTAATGAAAAACTGTTTTTT. Protein: CASSGSKTATNEKLFF.

The V call is TRBV19, the J call TRBJ1-5; the D is unclear. The CDR3 totals 15 residues. Trimming removed 1 base at V and 6 bases at J, with 13 bases between. CDR1 and CDR2 (germline): LNHDA, SQIVND (reference sequence). The CDR3 region is CASSIGKSLSQPQHF. The CDR3 DNA reads TGTGCCAGTAGTATAGGAAAGAGTCTTAGTCAGCCCCAGCATTTT.

The chain recombines TRBV10-3 with TRBJ2-3; D is perhaps TRBD1 (6 bases). V was shortened by 4 bases and J by 0 bases, with 17 bases between the two germline ends. This CDR3 region has 17 residues. Germline V gene data show CDR1 as ENHRY and CDR2 as SYGVKD. CDR3 protein: CAISGISQGHSTDTQYF. In DNA, the CDR3 is TGTGCCATCAGTGGTATTTCCCAGGGGCATAGCACAGATACGCAGTATTTT.

The V call is TRBV30, the J call TRBJ2-7; the D gene is possibly TRBD1 (6 bases). Germline V gene data show CDR1 as GTSNPN and CDR2 as SVGIG (reference sequence). The CDR3 is made up of 15 amino acids. V was shortened by 5 bases and J by 3 bases, with 20 bases between the two germline ends. The CDR3 reads CAWRGPRDNNYEQYF. The CDR3 DNA follows: TGTGCCTGGCGTGGACCTCGGGACAACAACTACGAGCAGTACTTC.

The CDR3 protein is CASSHRRTEAFF. The CDR3 bases are TGTGCCAGCAGCCATCGGAGAACTGAAGCTTTCTTT. This rearrangement joins TRBV3-1 (or the pseudogene TRBV3-2) to TRBJ1-1; D call uncertain. V lost 3 bases to trimming and J lost 5 bases, with 7 bases between them. This CDR3 contains 12 residues. The germline gives CDR1 LGHDT, CDR2 YNNKEL (reference sequence).

The chain couples TRBV3-1 (or the pseudogene TRBV3-2) to TRBJ1-5; D is ambiguous. The germline V and J ends were trimmed by 5 bases and 9 bases, with 17 bases remaining between them. The CDR3 loop spans 14 amino acids. Germline values: CDR1 LGHDT, CDR2 YNNKEL (reference sequence). DNA of the CDR3: TGTGCCAGCAGCGTCCGGGCGGGAGACGGGCCCCAGCATTTT. Translation gives CASSVRAGDGPQHF.

This clone was observed a single time. Other DNA sequences in this sample translate to the same CDR3. The CDR3 DNA is TGTGCCAGCTCACTCTCCACAGATACGCAGTATTTT. It is translated as CASSLSTDTQYF. This chain uses TRBV18 with TRBJ2-3, with D unresolved. This CDR3 is 12 amino acids long. Between the trimmed V and J ends, which lost 4 bases and 2 bases, there was a span of 4 bases. Per the germline V gene, CDR1 is KGHSH and CDR2 is LQKENI.

The J gene is TRBJ2-7, the V gene TRBV3-1 (or the pseudogene TRBV3-2); D might be TRBD2 (5 bases). Trimming removed 4 bases from V and 0 bases from J, with 19 bases in between. The V gene's germline CDR1 is LGHDT and CDR2 YNNKEL (reference sequence). The CDR3 covers 17 residues. CDR3 amino acids: CASSRLTGSRGSYEQYF. CDR3 DNA sequence: TGTGCCAGCAGCCGTTTGACCGGGTCTCGGGGCTCCTACGAGCAGTACTTC.

The genes are TRBV18 and TRBJ1-3, with no clear D. The CDR3 has 15 amino acids. Germline CDR1 is KGHSH and CDR2 is LQKENI. Trimming stripped 2 bases from V and 0 bases from J, with 8 bases between. The CDR3 DNA reads as TGTGCCAGCTCACCAACGCAGGACTCTGGAAACACCATATATTTT. This translates into CASSPTQDSGNTIYF.